One sample yielded the 13 T cell receptor beta chains listed below, sequenced in a study of shared clonotypes between healthy human individuals. Libraries were prepared by immunoSEQ multiplex PCR; TCRdb keeps only in-frame clonotypes and omits some of them. The sample lists some 900,000 clones, roughly 72% occurring once. Specimen: memory CD4+ T cells sorted from blood. Documented subset: CD45RA-negative fraction. Source of these receptors: a man between 18 and 35 years old in good health.

The CDR3 DNA reads as TGTGCCAGAAGCTTGGGACCCCTGGCGTCGTACAATGAGCAGTTCTTC. Translated: CARSLGPLASYNEQFF. The chain is built from TRBV5-3 and TRBJ2-1; D gene uncertain. TRBV5-3 counts as an open reading frame of uncertain function. The CDR3 has 16 amino acids. Trimming removed 0 bases from V and 4 bases from J, with 14 bases in between.

This chain uses TRBV30 with TRBJ2-5; 9 nucleotides match TRBD1. Germline-derived CDR1 and CDR2 are GTSNPN and SVGIG (reference sequence). This CDR3 has 14 amino acids. Germline trimming cut 3 bases from V and 5 bases from J; bases unmatched to any gene: 7. The CDR3 DNA follows: TGTGCCTGGAGATCCCCCGGGACAGGGGAGACCCAGTACTTC. It is translated as CAWRSPGTGETQYF. Filled out from reference TRBV30 and TRBJ2-5, the complete variable domain reads SQTIHQWPATLVQPVGSPLSLECTVEGTSNPNLYWYRQAAGRGLQLLFYSVGIGQISSEVPQNLSASRPQDRQFILSSKKLLLSDSGFYLCAWRSPGTGETQYFGPGTRLLVL.

The V and J genes are TRBV7-9 and TRBJ2-3; D not certain. Germline V CDR1 and CDR2: SEHNR, FQNEAQ (reference sequence). V dropped 5 bases and J dropped 6 bases, with 18 bases sitting between them. This CDR3 spans 15 amino acids. CDR3 nucleotides: TGTGCCAGCAGCCCCGGTAGCCTTAGAGTGGATACGCAGTATTTT. Amino acid sequence: CASSPGSLRVDTQYF.

This chain links TRBV5-3 with TRBJ2-5; TRBD2 might be the D (7 bases). TRBV5-3 is an open reading frame whose function is uncertain. The CDR3 covers 17 residues. Trimming shortened V by 1 base and J by 5 bases, and 21 bases separated the two germline ends. The CDR3 nucleotides are TGTGCCAGAAGCTTGACCGTCGTGCGGGGGCGCAGGGAGACCCAGTACTTC. Translating gives CARSLTVVRGRRETQYF.

The chain has TRBV5-1 and TRBJ2-5; TRBD2 might be the D (6 bases). Germline V gene sequence: CDR1 SGHRS, CDR2 YFSETQ. The V end was cut by 0 bases, the J end by 1 base, with 10 bases between. The CDR3 has 15 amino acids. The CDR3 nucleotides are TGCGCCAGCAGCTTGGTAGCGGAGGCCCAAGAGACCCAGTACTTC. It translates to CASSLVAEAQETQYF.

The chain uses TRBV6-1 and TRBJ2-7; TRBD1 might be the D (5 bases). Trimming left V 2 bases short and J 6 bases short, with 14 bases between. Germline values: CDR1 MNHNS, CDR2 SASEGT. The CDR3 has 14 residues. The CDR3 is CASSELSGAGEQYF. CDR3 DNA sequence: TGTGCCAGCAGTGAACTGAGTGGGGCCGGCGAGCAGTACTTC.

V gene TRBV27 combines with J gene TRBJ2-7; D uncertain. Trimming removed 2 bases at V and 3 bases at J, with 8 bases between. The length of the CDR3 is 13 residues. The germline gives CDR1 MNHEY, CDR2 SMNVEV (reference sequence). The CDR3 is CASSLVDGYEQYF. The CDR3 DNA sequence: TGTGCCAGCAGTTTAGTGGACGGCTACGAGCAGTACTTC.

This clone was recorded only once. The rearrangement joins TRBV4-3 to TRBJ1-4; no clear D. In germline, CDR1 is LGHNA, CDR2 YSLEER. The CDR3 sequence is 16 residues long. Trimming pared 0 bases from V and 5 bases from J, leaving 13 bases between. Here the CDR3 reads CASSQDRGFENEKLFF. DNA of the CDR3: TGCGCCAGCAGCCAAGATAGAGGATTTGAGAATGAAAAACTGTTTTTT.

This chain connects TRBV30 to TRBJ2-1; D is possibly TRBD1 (5 bases). The germline V gene has CDR1 GTSNPN and CDR2 SVGIG (reference sequence). V was clipped by 3 bases and J by 5 bases, with 8 bases between them. The CDR3 extends over 12 amino acids. The CDR3 nucleotides read TGTGCCTGGAGGGACAAACACAATGAGCAGTTCTTC. Encoded protein: CAWRDKHNEQFF.

V usage is TRBV7-9 and J usage is TRBJ2-3; D might be TRBD2 (6 bases). There are 13 residues in the CDR3. Trimming took 5 bases from V and 6 from J, leaving 12 bases between them. CDR1 and CDR2 from the germline V gene are SEHNR and FQNEAQ (reference sequence). Here the CDR3 DNA reads TGTGCCAGCAGCATCGGGGGTTCGGATACGCAGTATTTT. Residues: CASSIGGSDTQYF.

The V gene is TRBV5-1, the J gene TRBJ2-1, with 7 positions matching TRBD1. Germline-derived CDR1 and CDR2 are SGHRS and YFSETQ. The CDR3 is made up of 13 amino acids. V gave up 1 base and J gave up 7 bases; unmatched junction bases: 2. The CDR3 coding sequence is TGCGCCAGCAGCTTGCCCAGGGGGAATGAGCAGTTCTTC. Encoded protein: CASSLPRGNEQFF.

The chain joins TRBV18 to TRBJ2-4; TRBD2 aligns across 9 bases. After removal of 6 bases from V and 5 bases from J, the junction contained 5 bases not matched to a gene. The CDR3 is 14 amino acids. Germline CDR1 KGHSH, CDR2 LQKENI. The CDR3 is CASSNSGSENIQYF. The CDR3, as DNA: TGTGCCAGCTCCAATAGCGGGAGTGAAAACATTCAGTACTTC.

On this clone itself: A much larger clone sits a single nucleotide away, making a read error possible. The identical CDR3 is also encoded by other nucleotide sequences in the sample. The chain links TRBV6-6 to TRBJ1-5; possible D gene TRBD1, 5 bases. The CDR3 sequence is 14 residues long. CDR1 is MNHNY and CDR2 is SVGAGI in the germline V gene (reference sequence). The V end lost 5 bases, the J end lost 2 bases, and 10 bases lay between the germline ends. CDR3 coding DNA: TGTGCCAGCAGTCTCGGGGGGGGCAATCAGCCCCAGCATTTT. It specifies CASSLGGGNQPQHF.